This T cell receptor beta chain stems from a study of control samples from healthy donors and cancer patients (TCRdb year 2020). Receptor amplification or capture employed the immunoSEQ multiplex PCR assay. As stored in TCRdb, this immuneACCESS dataset retains in-frame rearrangements with V and J assigned. A fraction of the clones does not appear; measured against another copy, unresolved V genes explain less than half of the discrepancy, and the remainder lacks a known reason. The sample table contains approximately 100,000 clones; only one count was recorded for around 84% of them. Roughly 40% of the sample comes from the top ten. For this clone: Which antigen it targets is not known. The record has no base qualities; no much larger clone is one base away.

The sample was PBMCs. The sequence was collected from a man in his 70s with lung cancer.

The sequence in DNA is TGCGCCAGCTGCGGGGTTATTTACAATGAGCAGTTCTTC. Its protein reads: CASCGVIYNEQFF. Recombination joined TRBV5-1 with TRBJ2-1; a weak D assignment points to TRBD2 (6 bases agree). Sequences SGHRS (CDR1) and YFSETQ (CDR2) are obtained from the germline V gene. The CDR3 measures 13 amino acids from cysteine to phenylalanine. The DNA shown is the 39-base CDR3, in frame from base 1. V lost 7 bases and J lost 4 bases; the stretch between them is 12 bases long.